Presented here are 12 T cell receptor beta chains from one specimen sequenced in a study of CD8 T cells in ankylosing spondylitis. TCRdb ran MiXCR on the 5' RACE reads and lists one entry per CDR3 protein. The sample lists some 180,000 distinct CDR3 sequences, 18% occurring once. The specimen was blood, either unsorted or a sorted T cell fraction (not recorded which). Source of these receptors: a male donor under 30 with ankylosing spondylitis or in good health (not recorded which).

This clonotype was seen ten or more times. V is TRBV12-3 or TRBV12-4 and J is TRBJ1-5; D might be TRBD1 (5 bases). This CDR3 has 15 amino acids. V shed 6 bases and J shed 1 base, with 13 bases lying between them. CDR3 in amino acids: CASSPDSGSNQPQHF. In DNA form, the CDR3 reads TGTGCCAGCAGCCCCGACAGTGGGAGCAATCAGCCCCAGCATTTT.

This clonotype was recorded at least ten times. The chain carries TRBV11-2 and TRBJ2-1; 7 bases fit TRBD2. The V gene's germline CDR1 is SGHAT and CDR2 FQNNGV. This CDR3 spans 14 amino acids. V was pared by 2 bases and J by 10 bases, with 8 bases of the junction left unmatched. DNA for the CDR3: TGTGCCAGCAGCTTAACAGGAGGGAGGGAGGAGCAGTTCTTC. Translation gives CASSLTGGREEQFF.

This clonotype appeared a few times. V and J are TRBV30 and TRBJ1-2, with TRBD1 identical over 9 bases. V lost 1 base to trimming and J lost 3 bases; unmatched junction nucleotides: 3. From germline, CDR1 is GTSNPN and CDR2 SVGIG (reference sequence). The CDR3 consists of 14 residues. The CDR3 loop is CAWSGQGVDYGYTF. DNA of the CDR3: TGTGCCTGGAGTGGACAGGGGGTAGACTATGGCTACACCTTC.

Ten or more counts support this clonotype. This chain joins TRBV28 and TRBJ1-2, with D tentatively TRBD1 (6 bases). The germline V gene encodes CDR1 MDHEN and CDR2 SYDVKM. The CDR3 length is 17 residues. Trimming cost V 2 bases and J 1 base, with 17 bases left between them. CDR3 loop: CASSLSGGRGVNYGYTF. CDR3 in DNA: TGTGCCAGCAGTTTAAGCGGGGGGCGTGGGGTTAACTATGGCTACACCTTC.

The sample holds many counts of this clonotype. V and J are TRBV5-1 and TRBJ1-1; 10 positions match TRBD1. After removal of 4 bases from V and 0 bases from J, the junction contained 6 bases not matched to a gene. CDR1 SGHRS and CDR2 YFSETQ come from the germline V gene. The CDR3 has 16 amino acids. CDR3 in amino acids: CASSPDRGGVNTEAFF. CDR3 coding DNA: TGCGCCAGCAGCCCGGACAGGGGGGGTGTGAACACTGAAGCTTTCTTT. The full variable domain, with the rest looked up from reference TRBV5-1 and TRBJ1-1, is KAGVTQTPRYLIKTRGQQVTLSCSPISGHRSVSWYQQTPGQGLQFLFEYFSETQRNKGNFPGRFSGRQFSNSRSEMNVSTLELGDSALYLCASSPDRGGVNTEAFFGQGTRLTVV.

CDR3 amino acids: CSARSGGGDEQYV. For the CDR3, the DNA is TGCAGTGCTCGTAGCGGGGGCGGAGACGAGCAGTACGTC. The chain combines TRBV20-1 with TRBJ2-7; 9 positions match TRBD2. The CDR3 runs to 13 residues. Germline V gene lookup returns CDR1 DFQATT and CDR2 SNEGSKA (reference sequence). The V and J ends lost 5 bases and 5 bases, in that order; junction bases with no gene match: 7.

In this sample, this clonotype turned up a few times. The chain has TRBV12-5 and TRBJ2-1; the match to TRBD1 covers 9 bases. V lost 4 bases to trimming and J lost 4 bases; unmatched junction nucleotides: 8. Germline CDR1 is LGHNT and CDR2 is FRNRAP. This CDR3 region has 16 residues. The CDR3 sequence is CASGSHGTGSYNEQFF. CDR3 sequence (DNA): TGTGCTAGTGGTTCTCATGGGACAGGGAGTTACAATGAGCAGTTCTTC.

This clonotype has a count of ten or more. The chain employs TRBV11-2 and TRBJ2-7; D may be TRBD1 or TRBD2 (5 bases each). This CDR3 is built from 14 residues. Germline CDR1 reads SGHAT; CDR2 reads FQNNGV. Trimming removed 4 bases at V and 7 bases at J, with 17 bases between. CDR3 sequence (DNA): TGTGCCAGCAGCTCATACGGGACCCTGGGTGAGCAGTACTTC. Protein product: CASSSYGTLGEQYF.

The sample holds many counts of this clonotype. The V and J genes are TRBV12-3 or TRBV12-4 and TRBJ2-7, with TRBD1 matching over 9 bases. The V segment lost 4 bases and the J segment 0 bases; nucleotides outside the gene matches: 1. The CDR3 length is 14 residues. The CDR3 bases are TGTGCCAGCAGTTCGGGACAGGGCTCCTACGAGCAGTACGTC. Amino acid sequence: CASSSGQGSYEQYV.

This clonotype was observed many times. The chain carries TRBV12-3 or TRBV12-4 and TRBJ1-1; no clear D. This CDR3 is built from 11 residues. V lost 1 base, J lost 8 bases, and 5 bases lay in between. The CDR3 DNA reads as TGTGCCAGCAGTTTAGAGAGCGAAGCTTTCTTT. Translated, it gives CASSLESEAFF.

This clonotype has only a few counts. V is TRBV15 and J is TRBJ2-1; D uncertain. The CDR3 has 13 amino acids. CDR1 LNHNV and CDR2 YYDKDF come from the germline V gene (reference sequence). Trimming removed 5 bases from V and 4 bases from J, with 9 bases in between. The CDR3 spells CATSLPIYNEQFF. The CDR3 nucleotides read TGTGCCACCAGCCTCCCCATTTACAATGAGCAGTTCTTC.

This clonotype was seen many times. The rearrangement links TRBV10-3 to TRBJ2-7; TRBD1 or TRBD2 may be the D gene (5 bases each). Germline V lookup: CDR1 ENHRY, CDR2 SYGVKD. The CDR3 totals 14 residues. The V end lost 10 bases, the J end lost 4 bases, and 20 bases lay between the germline ends. CDR3 region: CATHGTTVSYEQYF. CDR3 nucleotide sequence: TGTGCCACTCACGGGACGACGGTCTCTTACGAGCAGTACTTC.